This T cell receptor (beta chain) was found in a study of OX40 agonist ivuxolimab in advanced cancers. At the level of the whole study: The costimulatory receptor OX40 (CD134) was targeted by ivuxolimab, a fully human IgG2 agonistic monoclonal antibody. Intravenous ivuxolimab was administered to patients every 2 weeks at six dose levels: 0.01, 0.1, 0.3, 1.5, 3 and 10 mg/kg. Of the roughly 54 patients in dose escalation, around 20 had hepatocellular carcinoma, around 15 had melanoma, 9 had renal cell carcinoma and 9 had head and neck cancer. The dose-escalation cohort was roughly 87% male with a mean age of approximately 60 years, ranging from roughly 20 to 80. Prior anti-PD-1, anti-PD-L1 or anti-CTLA-4 therapy was permitted, and approximately 39% of dose-escalation patients had received checkpoint inhibitors. Three dose-escalation patients achieved partial responses, one with hepatocellular carcinoma and two with cutaneous melanoma. Peripheral TCRbeta sequencing aimed to test whether ivuxolimab altered TCR sequence diversity and caused clonal T-cell expansion. The monotherapy dose-escalation portion (N ≈ 50 patients) of the phase I ivuxolimab trial is reported in the paper.

To sequence the TCRbeta CDR3 region, genomic DNA was isolated from the sorted cells. The immunoSEQ Assay was used to sequence the TCRbeta CDR3 regions. This is the immuneACCESS table as TCRdb keeps it, with only in-frame sequences that have V and J called. A part of the clones is gone; compared with another copy, unresolved V genes explain less than half, and the rest is unexplained. The table for this sample lists roughly 60,000 clones; about 85% of them were counted only once. The top ten constitute approximately 3.6% of the sample. Reading the germline V gene gives CDR1 MDHEN and CDR2 SYDVKM. Trimming takes 7 bases from V and 7 bases from J, and the germline ends sit 14 bases apart. The CDR3, cysteine through phenylalanine, is 13 amino acids long. Only the CDR3 part of the read is kept: 39 bases, read in frame from the first base. The trial excluded patients who had a history of autoimmune disease or who were on systemic immunosuppression. In every dose cohort, peripheral blood was drawn for TCR sequencing at baseline, cycle 4 day 1, and cycle 7 day 1. The samples were drawn from a first-in-human, open-label, multicenter phase I dose-escalation trial of ivuxolimab. Adults with locally advanced or metastatic head and neck squamous cell, hepatocellular, melanoma or renal cell carcinoma were enrolled in the trial. Before TCR sequencing, CD4+ T cells and CD8+ T cells from peripheral blood were sorted into separate populations.

Remarks on this clone: Its antigen remains unidentified. Base qualities are not recorded, but no much larger clone differs from it by a single base.

Summary of the overall study and its limitations: In the 0.1-3.0 mg/kg groups, partial responders had among the lowest normalized peripheral clonal expansion, particularly in CD8+ T cells. The antigen specificity of the clonally expanded peripheral T cells was not determined. Low levels of normalized T-cell clonal expansion were also seen in some nonresponding patients. After ivuxolimab, expanded clones were on average more numerous among CD8+ T cells than among CD4+ T cells. At doses from 0.1 to 3.0 mg/kg, clonal expansion was seen in both CD4+ and CD8+ blood T cells between baseline and week 6.

The sequenced sample was CD4+ or CD8+ T cells sorted from blood, obtained in a trial of the OX40 agonist ivuxolimab. This chain is built from TRBV28 and TRBJ2-1; the D gene is unclear. This clonotype originated in an adult with an advanced solid tumor such as melanoma, head and neck, liver or kidney cancer. In nucleotides, the sequence is TGTGCCAGCATGATAAGGGCTTGGAATGAGCAGTTCTTC. The encoded protein is CASMIRAWNEQFF.